This T cell receptor beta chain is drawn from a study of Ad26.COV2.S vaccination and SARS-CoV-2 variants. Study overall: Enrollment placed the donor in the COV1001 Ad26.COV2.S trial arm. Findings of the study overall: Reported post-vaccination CD8+ and CD4+ T cell responses to spike showed substantial breadth.

Comment on this clone: Its antigen remains unidentified.

Treatment: around 19 received Ad26.COV2.S at low or high dose, single or two shots; a few received placebo; per-sample allocation not given. Repertoires come from day 63 after the first vaccine or placebo injection. Germline assignment: CDR1 SGHRS and CDR2 YFSETQ. With 0 bases clipped from V and 4 bases from J, the junction kept 4 bases outside the gene matches. This CDR3 is 15 amino acids long. Profiling relied on immunoSEQ multiplex PCR, and the TCRdb table lists in-frame clones only, not all of them. The sample records around 270,000 clones, around 90% being singletons. This chain uses TRBV5-1 with TRBJ1-1; 9 nucleotides match TRBD1. This sequence originates from a person between 18 and 65 years old who received the Ad26.COV2.S COVID-19 vaccine or a placebo. This material consisted of peripheral blood, taken in a trial of Ad26.COV2.S vaccine versus placebo. Written as DNA, the CDR3 is TGCGCCAGCAGCTTGGACGGGGACAGGGCCACTGAAGCTTTCTTT. Amino acids: CASSLDGDRATEAFF.